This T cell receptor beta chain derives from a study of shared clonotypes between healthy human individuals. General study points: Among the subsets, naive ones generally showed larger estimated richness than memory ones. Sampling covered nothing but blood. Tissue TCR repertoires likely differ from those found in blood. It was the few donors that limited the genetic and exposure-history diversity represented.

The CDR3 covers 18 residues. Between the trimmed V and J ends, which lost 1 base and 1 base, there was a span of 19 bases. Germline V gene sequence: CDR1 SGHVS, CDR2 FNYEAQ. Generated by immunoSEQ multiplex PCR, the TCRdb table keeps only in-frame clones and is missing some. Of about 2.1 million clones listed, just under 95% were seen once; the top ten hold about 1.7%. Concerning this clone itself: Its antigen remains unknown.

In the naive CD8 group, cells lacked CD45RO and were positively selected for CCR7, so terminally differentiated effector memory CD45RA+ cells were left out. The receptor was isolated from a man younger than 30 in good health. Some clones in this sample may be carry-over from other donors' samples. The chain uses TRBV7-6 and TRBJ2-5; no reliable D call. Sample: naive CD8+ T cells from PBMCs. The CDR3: CASSLGLESSVGQETQYF. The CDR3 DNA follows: TGTGCCAGCAGCTTAGGTTTGGAGTCTTCGGTGGGCCAAGAGACCCAGTACTTC.